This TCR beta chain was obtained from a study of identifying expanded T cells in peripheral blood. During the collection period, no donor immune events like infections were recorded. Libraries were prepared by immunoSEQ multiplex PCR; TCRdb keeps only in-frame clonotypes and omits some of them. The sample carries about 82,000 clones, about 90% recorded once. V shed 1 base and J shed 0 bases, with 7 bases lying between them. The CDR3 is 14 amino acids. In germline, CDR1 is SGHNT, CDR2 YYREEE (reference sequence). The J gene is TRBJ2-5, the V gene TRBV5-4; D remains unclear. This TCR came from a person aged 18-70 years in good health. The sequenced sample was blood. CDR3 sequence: CASSLMRYQETQYF. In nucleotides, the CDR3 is TGTGCCAGCAGCTTGATGAGGTACCAAGAGACCCAGTACTTC.